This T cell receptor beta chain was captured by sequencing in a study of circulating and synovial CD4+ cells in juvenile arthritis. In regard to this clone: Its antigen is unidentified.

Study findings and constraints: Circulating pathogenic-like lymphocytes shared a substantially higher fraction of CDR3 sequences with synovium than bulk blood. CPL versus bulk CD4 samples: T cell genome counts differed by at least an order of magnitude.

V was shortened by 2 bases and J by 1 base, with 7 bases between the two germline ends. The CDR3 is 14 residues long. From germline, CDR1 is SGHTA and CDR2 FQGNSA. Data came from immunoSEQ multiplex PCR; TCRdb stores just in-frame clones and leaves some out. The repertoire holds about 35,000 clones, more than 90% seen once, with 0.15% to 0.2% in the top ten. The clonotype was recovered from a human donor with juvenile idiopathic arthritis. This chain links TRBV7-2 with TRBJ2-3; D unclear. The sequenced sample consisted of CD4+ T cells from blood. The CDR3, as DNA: TGTGCCAGCAGCTTAAGCCGTGGCACAGATACGCAGTATTTT. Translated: CASSLSRGTDTQYF.